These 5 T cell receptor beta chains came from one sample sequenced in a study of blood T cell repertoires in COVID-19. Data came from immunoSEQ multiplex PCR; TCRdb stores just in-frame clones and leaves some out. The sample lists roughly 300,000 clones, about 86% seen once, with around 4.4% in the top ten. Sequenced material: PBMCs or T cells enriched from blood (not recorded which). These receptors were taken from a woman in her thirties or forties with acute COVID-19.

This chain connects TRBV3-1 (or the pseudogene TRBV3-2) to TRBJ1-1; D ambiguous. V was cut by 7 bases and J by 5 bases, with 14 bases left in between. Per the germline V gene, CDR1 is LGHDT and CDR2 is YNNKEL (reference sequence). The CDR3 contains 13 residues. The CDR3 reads CASNKAGGTEAFF. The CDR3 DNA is TGTGCCAGCAACAAGGCGGGAGGAACTGAAGCTTTCTTT.

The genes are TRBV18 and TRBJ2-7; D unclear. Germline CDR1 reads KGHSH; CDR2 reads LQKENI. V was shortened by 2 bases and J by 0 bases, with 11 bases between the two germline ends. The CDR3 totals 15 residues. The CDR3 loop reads CASSPGPISSYEQYF. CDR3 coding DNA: TGTGCCAGCTCACCAGGGCCTATAAGCTCCTACGAGCAGTACTTC. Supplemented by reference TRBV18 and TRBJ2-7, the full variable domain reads NAGVMQNPRHLVRRRGQEARLRCSPMKGHSHVYWYRQLPEEGLKFMVYLQKENIIDESGMPKERFSAEFPKEGPSILRIQQVVRGDSAAYFCASSPGPISSYEQYFGPGTRLTVT.

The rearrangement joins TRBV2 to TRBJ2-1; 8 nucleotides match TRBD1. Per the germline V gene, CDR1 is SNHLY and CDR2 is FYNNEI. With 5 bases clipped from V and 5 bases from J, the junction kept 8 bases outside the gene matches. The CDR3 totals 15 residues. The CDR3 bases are TGTGCCAGCAGTAGGTCGGGACAGGCAAACAATGAGCAGTTCTTC. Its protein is CASSRSGQANNEQFF.

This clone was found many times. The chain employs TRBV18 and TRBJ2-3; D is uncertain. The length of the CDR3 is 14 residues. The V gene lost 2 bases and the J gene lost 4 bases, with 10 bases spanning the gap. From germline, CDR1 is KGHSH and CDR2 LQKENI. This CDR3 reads CASSPNPRADTQYF. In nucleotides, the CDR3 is TGTGCCAGCTCACCAAATCCTCGCGCAGATACGCAGTATTTT.

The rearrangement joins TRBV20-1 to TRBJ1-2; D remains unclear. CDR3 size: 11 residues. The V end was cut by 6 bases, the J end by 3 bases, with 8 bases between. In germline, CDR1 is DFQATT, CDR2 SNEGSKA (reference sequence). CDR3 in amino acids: CSAPAHYGYTF. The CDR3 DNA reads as TGCAGTGCGCCAGCGCACTATGGCTACACCTTC.